This TCR beta chain is from a study of shared clonotypes between healthy human individuals. Study-level information: The people who gave samples were two women and a few men aged 18 to 49.

As to this clone: Its antigen is currently unknown.

Deep-level settings were used for running the assay. Some clones are missing from TCRdb's copy, which holds only in-frame ones; the method was immunoSEQ multiplex PCR. The sample includes about 2.1 million clones, about 93% of them seen just once. Naivety among CD8 cells was defined by CD45RO negativity and positive CCR7 selection, thereby excluding terminally differentiated effector memory CD45RA+ cells. The donors were adults (healthy and HIV-negative) with no recent acute infections or vaccinations. Overall study results and limits: Clonotype sharing across donors was expected to vary with sequencing depth.

Germline CDR1 reads SGDLS; CDR2 reads YYNGEE. This CDR3 has 14 amino acids. V was cut by 3 bases and J by 7 bases, with 16 bases left in between. The TCR sequence derives from a man aged 18 to 35 in good health. Some clones in this sample may be carry-over from other donors' samples. The material sequenced was naive CD8+ T cells from PBMCs. V is TRBV9 and J is TRBJ1-2; D is undetermined. The CDR3 bases are TGTGCCAGCAGCGCGCCGCAGGATCCCCTTGGCTACACCTTC. It specifies CASSAPQDPLGYTF.